These 21 T cell receptor beta chains were sequenced from one sample in a study of blood T cell repertoires in COVID-19. The data were produced by immunoSEQ multiplex PCR, yet TCRdb's version contains in-frame clones alone and is incomplete. This sample has around 260,000 clones, with about 85% found just once. Sequencing was performed on peripheral blood. Source of these receptors: a man aged 60 to 69 with acute or convalescent COVID-19.

The chain couples TRBV29-1 to TRBJ2-7, with TRBD1 matching over 7 bases. Germline CDR1 is SQVTM and CDR2 is ANQGSEA. V was pared by 3 bases and J by 4 bases, with 6 bases of the junction left unmatched. This CDR3 is built from 13 residues. The chain's CDR3 is CSVDSGRGYEQYF. The CDR3 DNA reads TGCAGCGTTGACTCTGGCAGGGGGTACGAGCAGTACTTC.

This clone has more than one count but fewer than ten. The chain combines TRBV5-8 with TRBJ2-1; D might be TRBD1 (6 bases). The CDR3 spans 18 residues. From germline, CDR1 is SGHTS and CDR2 YDEGEE. Deletions cut 3 bases from V and 4 bases from J, with 23 bases between. CDR3 DNA: TGTGCCAGCAGCTCGACAGGTCAGACGCATCCCCTTTACAATGAGCAGTTCTTC. Its protein is CASSSTGQTHPLYNEQFF.

This sequence joins TRBV7-8 and TRBJ1-2; D gene ambiguous. CDR1 is SGHVS and CDR2 is FQNEAQ in the germline V gene. V was shortened by 5 bases and J by 8 bases, with 21 bases between the two germline ends. The CDR3 loop spans 15 amino acids. CDR3 amino acids: CASSPRSLGPYGYTF. The CDR3 DNA reads TGTGCCAGCAGCCCCCGGAGTCTAGGTCCCTACGGCTACACCTTC.

The chain employs TRBV5-1 and TRBJ2-2, with D maybe TRBD2 (8 bases). Trimming took 9 bases from V and 11 from J, leaving 20 bases between them. Germline assignment: CDR1 SGHRS and CDR2 YFSETQ. The CDR3 length is 13 residues. The DNA of the CDR3 is TGCGCCACCAGACCGGGAGGGGGCAGTGAGCTGTTTTTT. Protein product: CATRPGGGSELFF.

The chain links TRBV2 to TRBJ1-3; D gene uncertain. CDR1 and CDR2 from the germline V gene are SNHLY and FYNNEI. This CDR3 has 13 amino acids. V shed 5 bases and J shed 0 bases, with 5 bases lying between them. The CDR3 DNA reads TGTGCCAGCAGTCAAAACTCTGGAAACACCATATATTTT. The encoded protein is CASSQNSGNTIYF.

This clone came up a few times. The CDR3 DNA follows: TGCGCCAGCAGCTTGGGGGCCTTAGCGGGACCCACAGATACGCAGTATTTT. Translated: CASSLGALAGPTDTQYF. The rearrangement joins TRBV5-1 to TRBJ2-3; TRBD2 aligns across 8 bases. Germline loops: CDR1 SGHRS, CDR2 YFSETQ. CDR3 length equals 17 residues. Trimming took 0 bases from V and 2 from J; bases not matched to a gene: 8.

DNA of the CDR3: TGTGCCATCAGTGGGACAGGGCGGGGAGGGGAGCTGTTTTTT. Translated: CAISGTGRGGELFF. This chain links TRBV10-3 with TRBJ2-2, with TRBD1 matching over 8 bases. The CDR3 consists of 14 residues. J lost 8 bases, V lost 4 bases, and 6 bases had no gene match. From germline, CDR1 is ENHRY and CDR2 SYGVKD.

The chain recombines TRBV13 with TRBJ1-3, with TRBD1 as a possible D gene (5 bases). The V end lost 5 bases, the J end lost 0 bases, and 17 bases lay between the germline ends. Germline V gene lookup returns CDR1 PRHDT and CDR2 FYEKMQ (reference sequence). The CDR3 contains 17 residues. CDR3: CASSAQTSGTSGNTIYF. The CDR3 DNA reads TGTGCCAGCAGCGCCCAGACGAGCGGGACCTCTGGAAACACCATATATTTT. Based on the CDR3 plus reference TRBV13 and TRBJ1-3, the full variable domain is AAGVIQSPRHLIKEKRETATLKCYPIPRHDTVYWYQQGPGQDPQFLISFYEKMQSDKGSIPDRFSAQQFSDYHSELNMSSLELGDSALYFCASSAQTSGTSGNTIYFGEGSWLTVV.

The chain combines TRBV7-2 with TRBJ2-3; 7 bases are shared with TRBD2. The CDR3 extends over 13 amino acids. V lost 5 bases to trimming and J lost 3 bases; unmatched junction nucleotides: 2. Germline lookup yields CDR1 SGHTA and CDR2 FQGNSA. The CDR3 sequence: CASSGGGTDTQYF. In nucleotides, the CDR3 is TGTGCCAGCAGCGGGGGGGGTACAGATACGCAGTATTTT.

The CDR3 nucleotides are TGCGCCAGCAGCTTGGGCGGGGGCCCCACAGATACGCAGTATTTT. It is translated as CASSLGGGPTDTQYF. This chain uses TRBV5-1 with TRBJ2-3; tentatively, D is TRBD2 (7 bases). The CDR3 is made up of 15 amino acids. V lost 0 bases, J lost 2 bases, and 10 bases lay in between. Germline V gene sequence: CDR1 SGHRS, CDR2 YFSETQ.

The rearrangement uses TRBV2 and TRBJ2-7; 11 positions match TRBD1. Germline V gene data show CDR1 as SNHLY and CDR2 as FYNNEI. V dropped 1 base and J dropped 4; count of bases not matched to a gene: 6. The CDR3 sequence is 16 residues long. In DNA form, the CDR3 reads TGTGCCAGCAGTGAAGGGACAGGGGGCTGGCTTTACGAGCAGTACTTC. It encodes CASSEGTGGWLYEQYF.

The chain employs TRBV20-1 and TRBJ2-5; the match to TRBD2 covers 7 bases. The V segment lost 5 bases and the J segment 4 bases; nucleotides outside the gene matches: 1. The CDR3 spans 11 residues. Germline lookup yields CDR1 DFQATT and CDR2 SNEGSKA (reference sequence). The CDR3 reads CSALAGETQYF. CDR3 nucleotides: TGCAGTGCTTTAGCGGGAGAGACCCAGTACTTC.

This chain links TRBV6-2 or TRBV6-3 with TRBJ2-2; TRBD2 agrees at 15 bases. Germline CDR1 is MNHEY and CDR2 is SVGEGT. The ends lost 2 bases at V and 7 bases at J; junction bases unmatched: 11. The CDR3 totals 19 residues. CDR3 sequence reads: CASSYDPGLAGGTVGELFF. CDR3 DNA: TGTGCCAGCAGTTACGACCCGGGACTAGCGGGAGGAACTGTCGGGGAGCTGTTTTTT.

V and J are TRBV28 and TRBJ2-3, with TRBD1 matching over 7 bases. The CDR3 runs to 16 residues. Per germline, CDR1 MDHEN and CDR2 SYDVKM. The junction had 9 bases not matched to a gene; V was cut back by 3 bases and J by 3 bases. The CDR3 region is CASSLGDRAGTDTQYF. The CDR3 DNA reads as TGTGCCAGCAGTTTGGGAGACAGGGCCGGGACAGATACGCAGTATTTT.

The V call is TRBV29-1, the J call TRBJ2-5, with 9 bases fitting TRBD1. The CDR3 loop spans 15 amino acids. The germline V gene has CDR1 SQVTM and CDR2 ANQGSEA. Trimming took 5 bases from V and 0 from J; bases not matched to a gene: 7. CDR3 amino acids: CSVTDRGGYQETQYF. The DNA of the CDR3 is TGCAGCGTTACCGACAGGGGGGGGTACCAAGAGACCCAGTACTTC.

Notes on this clone: The DNA is left out, because the CDR3 cannot be placed on it with certainty; the CDR3 is given as TCRdb lists it. The V gene is TRBV27, the J gene TRBJ2-1; the table's D gene call, TRBD2, was not cross checked with the DNA. The CDR3 length equals 11 residues, ends included. CDR1 and CDR2 from the germline V gene are MNHEY and SMNVEV (reference sequence). The CDR3 loop reads CASSFAGGTFF.

This clone was found a few times. The CDR3 DNA reads as TGTGCCAGCAGTTCCGGGACACCGAACACTGAAGCTTTCTTT. It encodes CASSSGTPNTEAFF. The chain recombines TRBV27 with TRBJ1-1, with a possible D match to TRBD1 (6 bases). V lost 4 bases and J lost 1, with 10 bases in between. The CDR3 has 14 residues. Germline assignment: CDR1 MNHEY and CDR2 SMNVEV (reference sequence).

The rearrangement links TRBV5-1 to TRBJ2-3; 9 nucleotides line up with TRBD1. V was pared by 1 base and J by 1 base, with 4 bases of the junction left unmatched. CDR3 length equals 16 residues. Germline loops: CDR1 SGHRS, CDR2 YFSETQ. CDR3 protein: CASSLSGQGGTDTQYF. DNA of the CDR3: TGCGCCAGCAGCTTGTCGGGACAGGGCGGCACAGATACGCAGTATTTT.

The chain couples TRBV5-1 to TRBJ2-3; TRBD2 aligns across 7 bases. The V gene's germline CDR1 is SGHRS and CDR2 YFSETQ. V shed 0 bases, J shed 2 bases, and the junction held 6 bases outside the gene matches. This CDR3 is 16 amino acids long. CDR3 sequence: CASSLVAGVDTDTQYF. DNA for the CDR3: TGCGCCAGCAGCTTGGTTGCGGGAGTCGACACAGATACGCAGTATTTT.

The V call is TRBV7-9, the J call TRBJ2-2; 9 bases match TRBD2. Germline loops: CDR1 SEHNR, CDR2 FQNEAQ (reference sequence). CDR3 length: 18 residues. J lost 1 base, V lost 3 bases, and 9 bases had no gene match. The CDR3 bases are TGTGCCAGCAGCTTGGGAGCGGGAGGAGTCCTGAACACCGGGGAGCTGTTTTTT. Translated: CASSLGAGGVLNTGELFF.

The chain couples TRBV15 to TRBJ2-7, with D hard to call. The CDR3 contains 14 residues. Trimming cost V 0 bases and J 2 bases, with 8 bases left between them. CDR1 is LNHNV and CDR2 is YYDKDF in the germline V gene (reference sequence). In DNA, the CDR3 is TGTGCCACCAGCAGAGATTTGCTAGCCTACGAGCAGTACTTC. The encoded protein is CATSRDLLAYEQYF. Full variable domain (missing parts from reference TRBV15 and TRBJ2-7): DAMVIQNPRYQVTQFGKPVTLSCSQTLNHNVMYWYQQKSSQAPKLLFHYYDKDFNNEADTPDNFQSRRPNTSFCFLDIRSPGLGDTAMYLCATSRDLLAYEQYFGPGTRLTVT.